This entry features one T cell receptor beta chain sequence. The ends lost 7 bases at V and 7 bases at J; junction bases unmatched: 9. Germline-derived CDR1 and CDR2 are SQVTM and ANQGSEA. This CDR3 contains 13 residues. These data come from a study of Ad26.COV2.S vaccination and SARS-CoV-2 variants. Study-wide context: Doses of Ad26.COV2.S were injected into muscle once or twice, 56 days apart.

Method: immunoSEQ multiplex PCR; TCRdb's copy keeps in-frame clones and lacks some. The sample lists fewer than 400,000 clones, roughly 90% occurring once. Treatment here: 15 to 20 received Ad26.COV2.S at low or high dose, single or two shots; 5 received placebo; per-sample allocation not given. Day 63 following the first vaccine or placebo injection was when the samples were taken. The clonotype comes from a person between 18 and 65 years old who received the Ad26.COV2.S COVID-19 vaccine or a placebo. This specimen was peripheral blood, taken in a trial of Ad26.COV2.S vaccine versus placebo. V usage is TRBV29-1 and J usage is TRBJ1-4, with TRBD1 identical over 7 bases. CDR3 protein: CSAHDRVGEKLFF. The CDR3 DNA reads TGCAGCGCCCATGACAGGGTCGGTGAAAAACTGTTTTTT.